One TCR beta chain is described in this entry. Its antigen remains unidentified. This specimen includes other DNA sequences encoding the same CDR3. cDNA serving as the sequencing template came from extracted, reverse transcribed RNA. TCRdb's table, derived via immunoSEQ multiplex PCR, lists solely in-frame clones and lacks some. Among a few hundred thousand clones listed, roughly three fifths were seen once. Treatment indicated: oral pan-JAK inhibitor, 5-10 mg twice daily. The CDR3 covers 13 residues. The germline V and J ends were trimmed by 0 bases and 6 bases, with 9 bases remaining between them. The germline CDR1 and CDR2 sequences are SGHRS and YFSETQ. The data belong to a study of CD8+ T cells in alopecia areata. In the study overall: Each of the treated patients was given oral tofacitinib, 5 to 10 mg twice daily, for moderate-to-severe alopecia areata.

Study conclusions and caveats: Many of the expanded lesional clones endured in scalp and blood while on tofacitinib.

This chain links TRBV5-1 with TRBJ1-2; unclear D gene. This receptor was taken from a human donor with alopecia areata. The source was CD4+ T cells sorted from blood, collected at approximately week 44, from a patient treated with tofacitinib. The CDR3 DNA reads TGCGCCAGCAGCTTGGCAGGCGGGGATGGCTACACCTTC. It encodes CASSLAGGDGYTF.